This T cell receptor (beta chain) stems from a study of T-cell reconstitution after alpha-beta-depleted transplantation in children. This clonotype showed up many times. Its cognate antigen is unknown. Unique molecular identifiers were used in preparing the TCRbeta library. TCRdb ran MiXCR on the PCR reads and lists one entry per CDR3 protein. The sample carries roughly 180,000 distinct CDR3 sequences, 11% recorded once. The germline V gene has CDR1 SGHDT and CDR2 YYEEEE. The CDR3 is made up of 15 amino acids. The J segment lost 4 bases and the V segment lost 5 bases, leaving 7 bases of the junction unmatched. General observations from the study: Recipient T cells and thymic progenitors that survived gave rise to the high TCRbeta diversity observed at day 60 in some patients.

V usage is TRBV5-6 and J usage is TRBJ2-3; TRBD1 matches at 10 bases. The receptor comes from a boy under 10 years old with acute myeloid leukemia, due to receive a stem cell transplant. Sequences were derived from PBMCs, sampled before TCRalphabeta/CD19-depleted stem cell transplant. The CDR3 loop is CASRNRDRGPDTQYF. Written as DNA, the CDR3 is TGTGCCAGCAGGAACAGGGACAGGGGACCAGATACGCAGTATTTT. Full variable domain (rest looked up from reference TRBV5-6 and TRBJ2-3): DAGVTQSPTHLIKTRGQQVTLRCSPKSGHDTVSWYQQALGQGPQFIFQYYEEEERQRGNFPDRFSGHQFPNYSSELNVNALLLGDSALYLCASRNRDRGPDTQYFGPGTRLTVL.